This note documents a single TCR beta chain sequence. The sample is drawn from a study of blood T cell repertoires in COVID-19. Participant-reported clinical history was the basis for cohort assignment. Exposed enrollees had met someone with a PCR-confirmed or clinician-diagnosed COVID-19 case at some point within the 2 weeks before study entry. In the authors' methods: Estimation of nucleated cell counts relied on the amplification of reference gene primers. TCRdb's table, derived via immunoSEQ multiplex PCR, lists solely in-frame clones and lacks some. V and J calls and clone size come straight from that table; D and trimming were deduced from the DNA. The sample lists approximately 300,000 clones; roughly 90% were seen once. Germline trimming cut 2 bases from V and 4 bases from J; bases unmatched to any gene: 11. Germline-derived CDR1 and CDR2 are LGHNA and YNFKEQ. This CDR3 comprises 18 residues.

The sample taken for sequencing was PBMCs or T cells enriched from blood (not recorded which). The chain carries TRBV4-2 and TRBJ1-4, with 9 bases fitting TRBD1. The sequence came from a woman aged 30 to 39 who had been exposed to COVID-19. The CDR3 reads CASSQLLDRGSSNEKLFF. CDR3 in DNA: TGTGCCAGCAGCCAATTACTGGACAGGGGCTCGAGTAATGAAAAACTGTTTTTT.